This record looks at one TCR beta chain sequence and its context. CDR3 length equals 16 residues. Germline loops: CDR1 SGHRS, CDR2 YFSETQ. J gave up 1 base and V 2 bases, and 4 bases lay outside the gene matches. Per the original methods: Reference gene primer amplification gave nucleated cell count estimates. The table came from immunoSEQ multiplex PCR; TCRdb's copy has only in-frame clones and leaves some out. The DNA gave D and trimming, while V, J and clone size come from that table. The table includes some 64,000 clones, around four fifths detected once. The sample belongs to a study of blood T cell repertoires in COVID-19. Whole-study context: The United States, Italy and Spain supplied acute and convalescent COVID-19 samples. Sources were T cells, B-cell-depleted T cells, or PBMCs; the material itself was cDNA or gDNA.

This chain uses TRBV5-1 with TRBJ2-3; TRBD2 matches 10 bases. The sample comprised peripheral blood. The sequence was collected from a woman aged 80 or over with active or convalescent COVID-19. The CDR3 protein is CASSFLAGAGTDTQYF. In DNA, the CDR3 is TGCGCCAGCAGCTTCCTAGCGGGGGCCGGCACAGATACGCAGTATTTT. Together with reference TRBV5-1 and TRBJ2-3, the CDR3 gives the full variable domain: KAGVTQTPRYLIKTRGQQVTLSCSPISGHRSVSWYQQTPGQGLQFLFEYFSETQRNKGNFPGRFSGRQFSNSRSEMNVSTLELGDSALYLCASSFLAGAGTDTQYFGPGTRLTVL.